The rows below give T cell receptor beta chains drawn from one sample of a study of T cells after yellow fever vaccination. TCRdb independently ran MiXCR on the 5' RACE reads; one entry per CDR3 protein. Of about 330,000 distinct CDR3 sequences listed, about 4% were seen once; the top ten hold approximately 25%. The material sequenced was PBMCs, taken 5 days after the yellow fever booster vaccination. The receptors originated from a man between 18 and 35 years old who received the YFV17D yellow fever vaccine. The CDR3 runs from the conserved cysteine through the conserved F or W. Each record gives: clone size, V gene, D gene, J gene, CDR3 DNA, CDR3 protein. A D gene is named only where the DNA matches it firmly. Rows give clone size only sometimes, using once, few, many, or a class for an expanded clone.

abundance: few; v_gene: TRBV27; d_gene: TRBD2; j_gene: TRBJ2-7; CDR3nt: TGTGCCAGCAGTTTGGGCAGCGGGGGGGCCTCCTACGAGCAGTACTTC; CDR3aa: CASSLGSGGASYEQYF
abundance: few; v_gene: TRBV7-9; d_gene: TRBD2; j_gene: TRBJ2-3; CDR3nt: TGTGCCAGCAGCCCCAAGGGTAGCGGGGGCGCCGGGGGAGATACGCAGTATTTT; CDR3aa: CASSPKGSGGAGGDTQYF
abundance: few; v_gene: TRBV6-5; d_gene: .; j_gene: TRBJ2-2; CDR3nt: TGTGCCAGCAGTTACTGGGACCCTCATAACGGGGAGCTGTTTTTT; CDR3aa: CASSYWDPHNGELFF
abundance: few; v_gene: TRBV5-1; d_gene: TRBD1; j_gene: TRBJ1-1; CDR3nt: TGCGCCAGCAGCAGGGCAGGGGGCTCGTTGAACACTGAAGCTTTCTTT; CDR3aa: CASSRAGGSLNTEAFF
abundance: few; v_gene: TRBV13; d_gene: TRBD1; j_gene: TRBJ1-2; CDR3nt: TGTGCCAGCAGTTACAGGGGCGACTATGGCTACACCTTC; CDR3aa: CASSYRGDYGYTF
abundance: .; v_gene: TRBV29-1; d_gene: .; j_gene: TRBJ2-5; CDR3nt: TGCAGCGTTCAGGGGGGCTACCAAGAGACCCAGTACTTC; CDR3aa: CSVQGGYQETQYF
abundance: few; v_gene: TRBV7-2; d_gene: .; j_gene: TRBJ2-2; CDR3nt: TGTGCCAGCAGCTTAGCCGCCAGGAGTTCGAACACCGGGGAGCTGTTTTTT; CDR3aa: CASSLAARSSNTGELFF
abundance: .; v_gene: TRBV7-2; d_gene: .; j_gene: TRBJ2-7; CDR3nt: TGTGCCAGCAGCTTGGGGCAGGGTAATAGCGAGCAGTACTTC; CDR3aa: CASSLGQGNSEQYF
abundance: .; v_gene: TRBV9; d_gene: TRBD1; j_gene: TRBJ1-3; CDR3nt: TGTGCCAGCGGACACAAACAGGGGGCAGGAGGAAACACCATATATTTT; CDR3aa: CASGHKQGAGGNTIYF
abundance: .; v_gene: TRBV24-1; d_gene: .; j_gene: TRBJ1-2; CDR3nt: TGTGCCACCAGTGATTCAGGGTACGCAGCTGGCTACACCTTC; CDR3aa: CATSDSGYAAGYTF
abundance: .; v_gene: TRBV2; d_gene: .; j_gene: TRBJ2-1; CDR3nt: TGTGCCAGCGGGACCTACAATGAGCAGTTCTTC; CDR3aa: CASGTYNEQFF
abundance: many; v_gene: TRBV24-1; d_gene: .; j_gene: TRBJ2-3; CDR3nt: TGTGCCACCAGTGACACCCGACAGGCCGGGACGCAGTATTTT; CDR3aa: CATSDTRQAGTQYF
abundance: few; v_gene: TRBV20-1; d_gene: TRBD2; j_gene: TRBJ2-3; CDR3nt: TGCAGTGCTAGGGGACCACTAGCGGGGCCCACAGATACGCAGTATTTT; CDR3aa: CSARGPLAGPTDTQYF
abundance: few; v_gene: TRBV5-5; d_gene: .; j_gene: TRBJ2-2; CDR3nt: TGTGCCAGCAGCGGGGGGGACAGTCGGTACACCGGGGAGCTGTTTTTT; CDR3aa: CASSGGDSRYTGELFF
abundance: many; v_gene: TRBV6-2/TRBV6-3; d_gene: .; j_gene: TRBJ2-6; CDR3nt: TGTGCCAGCAGTTACCCCAAAAACTCTGGGGCCAACGTCCTGACTTTC; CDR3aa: CASSYPKNSGANVLTF
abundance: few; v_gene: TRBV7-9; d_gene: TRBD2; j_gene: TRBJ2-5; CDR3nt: TGTGCCAGCAGCCTAAGGCTAGCGGGGCAAGAGACCCAGTACTTC; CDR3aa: CASSLRLAGQETQYF
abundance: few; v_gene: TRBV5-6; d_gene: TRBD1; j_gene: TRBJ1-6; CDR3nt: TGTGCCAGCAGCGGCGGGACAGGAGTTAATTCACCCCTCCACTTT; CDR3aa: CASSGGTGVNSPLHF
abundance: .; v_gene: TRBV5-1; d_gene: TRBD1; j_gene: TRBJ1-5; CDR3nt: TGCGCCAGCAGCTCTGGGACAGGGGGAGAGCCCCAGCATTTT; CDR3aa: CASSSGTGGEPQHF
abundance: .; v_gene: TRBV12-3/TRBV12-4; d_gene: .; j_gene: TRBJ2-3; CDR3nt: TGTGCCAGCAGTTTGTCCTTAGGGACGGGCGGCACAGATACGCAGTATTTT; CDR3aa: CASSLSLGTGGTDTQYF
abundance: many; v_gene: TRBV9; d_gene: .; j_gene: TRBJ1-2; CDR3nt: TGTGCCAGCAGCGCGGCTGGTCTCCTACCCAGATATGGCTACACCTTC; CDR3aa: CASSAAGLLPRYGYTF
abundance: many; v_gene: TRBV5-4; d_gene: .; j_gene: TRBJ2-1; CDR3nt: TGTGCCAGCAGCCTGGGAGAATACAATGAGCAGTTCTTC; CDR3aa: CASSLGEYNEQFF
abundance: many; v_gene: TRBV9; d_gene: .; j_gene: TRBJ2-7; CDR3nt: TGTGCCAGCAGCGCTGATACACCCCCCTACGAGCAGTACTTC; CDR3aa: CASSADTPPYEQYF
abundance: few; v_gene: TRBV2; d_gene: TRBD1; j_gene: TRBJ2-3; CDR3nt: TGTGCCAGCAGCCCGGACAGGGTAGGGGCAGATACGCAGTATTTT; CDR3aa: CASSPDRVGADTQYF
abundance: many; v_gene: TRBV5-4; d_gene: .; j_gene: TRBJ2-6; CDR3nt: TGTGCCAGCTCGCCGAGCTTACAAATCATGGGATCCTCTGGGGCCAACGTCCTGACTTTC; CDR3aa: CASSPSLQIMGSSGANVLTF
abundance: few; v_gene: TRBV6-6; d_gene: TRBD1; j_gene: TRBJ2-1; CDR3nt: TGTGCTCTTAAGTCGGGACAGGGGACAGGTGAGCAGTTCTTC; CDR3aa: CALKSGQGTGEQFF
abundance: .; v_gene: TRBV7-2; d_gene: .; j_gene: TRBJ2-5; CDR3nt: TGTGCCAGCAGCTTAGACGGCGGAGGCAGGACCCAGTACTTC; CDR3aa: CASSLDGGGRTQYF
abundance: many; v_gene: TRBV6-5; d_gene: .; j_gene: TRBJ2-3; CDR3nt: TGTGCCAGCAGTTACTCGTTGGGCCGCACAGATACGCAGTATTTT; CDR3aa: CASSYSLGRTDTQYF
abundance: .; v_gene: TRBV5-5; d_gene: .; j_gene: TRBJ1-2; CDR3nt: TGTGCCAGCAGCTTGGACGGGGAGGCGCTATATGGCTACACCTTC; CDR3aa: CASSLDGEALYGYTF
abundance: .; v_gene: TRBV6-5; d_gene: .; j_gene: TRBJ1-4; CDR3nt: TGTGCCAGCAGTTACAATTGGGCAGGGGCTACAACTAATGAAAAACTGTTTTTT; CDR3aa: CASSYNWAGATTNEKLFF
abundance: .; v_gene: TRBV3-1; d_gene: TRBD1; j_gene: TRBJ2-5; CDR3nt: TGTGCCAGCAGCGGACCGGGACAGGGGGAAGAGACCCAGTACTTC; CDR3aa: CASSGPGQGEETQYF
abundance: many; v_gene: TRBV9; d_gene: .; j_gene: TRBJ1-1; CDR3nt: TGTGCCAGCAGCGTAGATGGGGGGGGGAACACTGAAGCTTTCTTT; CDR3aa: CASSVDGGGNTEAFF
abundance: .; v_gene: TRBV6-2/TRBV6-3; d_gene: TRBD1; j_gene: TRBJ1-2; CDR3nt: TGTGCCAGCAGTTTACCCTCCGGGACAGGTCTTCCCCAGCAGAACTTC; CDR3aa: CASSLPSGTGLPQQNF
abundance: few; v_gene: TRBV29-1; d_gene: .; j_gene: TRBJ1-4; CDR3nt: TGCAGCGCCGGCGGGTTGGCTGAAAAACTGTTTTTT; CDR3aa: CSAGGLAEKLFF
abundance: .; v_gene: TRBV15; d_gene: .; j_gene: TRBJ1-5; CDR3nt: TGTGCCACCAGCAGAGTCACGGGGGCTATAGGCAATCAGCCCCAGCATTTT; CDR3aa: CATSRVTGAIGNQPQHF
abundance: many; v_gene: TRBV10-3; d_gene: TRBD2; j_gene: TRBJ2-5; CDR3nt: TGTGCCATCAGTGAGACTCGGGAGGTGGAGACCCAGTACTTC; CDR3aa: CAISETREVETQYF
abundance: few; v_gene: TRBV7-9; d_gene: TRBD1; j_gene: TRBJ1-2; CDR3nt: TGTGCCAGCAGCTTCTCCGACAGGGCTAACTATGGCTACACCTTC; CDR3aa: CASSFSDRANYGYTF
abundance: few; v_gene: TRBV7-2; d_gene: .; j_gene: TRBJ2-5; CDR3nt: TGTGCCAGCAGCTTTGGAGCGCTCCAAGAGACCCAGTACTTC; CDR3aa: CASSFGALQETQYF
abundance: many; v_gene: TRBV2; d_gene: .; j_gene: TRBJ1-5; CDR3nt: TGTGCCAGCAGGGGACATTGGGGCAATCAGCCCCAGCATTTT; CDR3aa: CASRGHWGNQPQHF
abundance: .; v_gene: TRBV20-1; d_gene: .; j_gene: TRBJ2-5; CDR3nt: TGCAGGATCGGAGGAGAGACCCAGTACTTC; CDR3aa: CRIGGETQYF
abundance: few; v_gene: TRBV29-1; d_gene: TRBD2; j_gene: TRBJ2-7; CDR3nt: TGCAGCGTTGAAGACGCCGGGGGGAGCTCCTACGAGCAGTACTTC; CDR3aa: CSVEDAGGSSYEQYF
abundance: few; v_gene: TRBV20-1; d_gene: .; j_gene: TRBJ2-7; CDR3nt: TGCAGTGCTAGGTTAAGGGGGAACCCCTACGAGCAGTACTTC; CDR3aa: CSARLRGNPYEQYF
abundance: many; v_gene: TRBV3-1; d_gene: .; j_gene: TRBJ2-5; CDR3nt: TGTGCCAGCAGCCCGTTGGCGAGGTACCAAGAGACCCAGTACTTC; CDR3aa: CASSPLARYQETQYF
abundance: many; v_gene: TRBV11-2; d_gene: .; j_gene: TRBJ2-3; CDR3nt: TGTGCCAGCAGCTCAGTGCCCTCGGAGGGAACAGATACGCAGTATTTT; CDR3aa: CASSSVPSEGTDTQYF
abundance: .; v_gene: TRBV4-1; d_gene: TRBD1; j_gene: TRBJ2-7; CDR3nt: TGCGCCAGCAGCCAAATGCTCGGGACAGGGACCCGAGAGCAGTACTTC; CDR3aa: CASSQMLGTGTREQYF
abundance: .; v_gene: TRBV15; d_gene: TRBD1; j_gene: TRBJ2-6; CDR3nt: TGTGCCACCAGCAGAGGGACAGGGGGCGTCGTGGCCAACGTCCTGACTTTC; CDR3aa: CATSRGTGGVVANVLTF
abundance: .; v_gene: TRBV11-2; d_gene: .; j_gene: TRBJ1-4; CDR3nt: TGTGCCAGCAAAGAATGGGTCACTAATGAAAAACTGTTTTTT; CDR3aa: CASKEWVTNEKLFF
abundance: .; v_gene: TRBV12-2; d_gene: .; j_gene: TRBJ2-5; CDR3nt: TGTGCAAGTCGCTTAGGGTCCTCCCAAGAGACCCAGTACTTC; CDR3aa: CASRLGSSQETQYF
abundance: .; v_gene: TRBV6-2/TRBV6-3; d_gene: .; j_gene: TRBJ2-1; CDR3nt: TGTGCCAGCAGTTATAGTCCCCAGAATGAGCAGTTCTTC; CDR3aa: CASSYSPQNEQFF
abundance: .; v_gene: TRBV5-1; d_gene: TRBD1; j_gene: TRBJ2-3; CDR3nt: TGCGCCAGCAGCAAAGGACAGGGGGGTGCGGATACGCAGTATTTT; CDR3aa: CASSKGQGGADTQYF
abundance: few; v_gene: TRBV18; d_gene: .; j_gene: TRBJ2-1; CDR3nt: TGTGCCAGCTCACCTCATCTTTTTCTGGGCCGGAGATCGAATAAGACCTACAATGAGCAGTTCTTC; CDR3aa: CASSPHLFLGRRSNKTYNEQFF
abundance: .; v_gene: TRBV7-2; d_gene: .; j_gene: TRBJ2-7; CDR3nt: TGTGCCAGCAGCTTACTACCAGGACCGCAGCAGCAGTACTTC; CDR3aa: CASSLLPGPQQQYF
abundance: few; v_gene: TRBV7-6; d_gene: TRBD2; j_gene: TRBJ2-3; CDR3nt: TGTGCCAGCAGCTCCTGGACTAGCGGGGGAGATACGCAGTATTTT; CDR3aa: CASSSWTSGGDTQYF
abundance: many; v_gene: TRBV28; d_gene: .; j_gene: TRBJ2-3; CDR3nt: TGTGCCAGCATCCTTATGGGGGAAGATACGCAGTATTTT; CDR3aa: CASILMGEDTQYF